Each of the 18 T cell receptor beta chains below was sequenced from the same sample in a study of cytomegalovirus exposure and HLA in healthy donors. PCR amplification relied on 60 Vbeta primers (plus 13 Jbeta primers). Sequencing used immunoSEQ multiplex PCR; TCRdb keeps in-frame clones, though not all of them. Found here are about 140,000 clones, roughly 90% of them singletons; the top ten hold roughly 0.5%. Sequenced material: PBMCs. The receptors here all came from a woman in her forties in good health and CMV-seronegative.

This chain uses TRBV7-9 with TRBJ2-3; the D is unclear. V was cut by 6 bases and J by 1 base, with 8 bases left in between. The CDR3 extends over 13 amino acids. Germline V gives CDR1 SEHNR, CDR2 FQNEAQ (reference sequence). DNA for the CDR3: TGTGCCAGCAGAGGTCGGGGCACAGATACGCAGTATTTT. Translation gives CASRGRGTDTQYF.

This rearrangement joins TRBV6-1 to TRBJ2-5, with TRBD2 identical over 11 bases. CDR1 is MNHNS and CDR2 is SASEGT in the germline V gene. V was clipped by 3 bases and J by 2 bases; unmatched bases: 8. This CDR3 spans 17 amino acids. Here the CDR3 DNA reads TGTGCCAGCAGTGAGGTTGAGGGACTAGCGGTACAAGAGACCCAGTACTTC. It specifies CASSEVEGLAVQETQYF.

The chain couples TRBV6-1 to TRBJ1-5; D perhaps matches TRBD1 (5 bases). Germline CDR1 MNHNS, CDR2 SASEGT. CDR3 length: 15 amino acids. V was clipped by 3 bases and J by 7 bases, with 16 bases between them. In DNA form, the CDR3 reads TGTGCCAGCAGTGAGAGTACGGCGGGGGGGCAGCCCCAGCATTTT. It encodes CASSESTAGGQPQHF.

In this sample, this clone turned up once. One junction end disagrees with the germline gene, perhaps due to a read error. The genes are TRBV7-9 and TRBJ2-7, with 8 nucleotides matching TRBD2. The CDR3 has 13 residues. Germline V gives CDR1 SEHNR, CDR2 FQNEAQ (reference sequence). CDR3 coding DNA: TGTTCCAGCAGACCGAGTAGCGGGGACGAGCAGTACTTC. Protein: CSSRPSSGDEQYF.

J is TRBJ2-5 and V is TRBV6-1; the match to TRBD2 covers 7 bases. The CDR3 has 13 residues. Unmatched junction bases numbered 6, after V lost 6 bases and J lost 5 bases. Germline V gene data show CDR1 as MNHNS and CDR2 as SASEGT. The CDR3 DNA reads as TGTGCCAGCAGGGAACTAGCGTGGGAGACCCAGTACTTC. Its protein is CASRELAWETQYF.

CDR3 in amino acids: CSVMTGQGNTDTQYF. The DNA of the CDR3 is TGCAGCGTTATGACGGGACAGGGGAACACAGATACGCAGTATTTT. The genes are TRBV29-1 and TRBJ2-3, with 10 positions matching TRBD1. The CDR3 loop spans 15 amino acids. The germline gives CDR1 SQVTM, CDR2 ANQGSEA. V was clipped by 5 bases and J by 2 bases; unmatched bases: 7.

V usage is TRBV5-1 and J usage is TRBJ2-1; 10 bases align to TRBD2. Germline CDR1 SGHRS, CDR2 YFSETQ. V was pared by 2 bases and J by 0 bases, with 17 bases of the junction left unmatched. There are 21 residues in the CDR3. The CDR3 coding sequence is TGCGCCAGCAGCTTCGCAGTGGGTTGGGAAGCGGGAGGGAGCTCCTACAATGAGCAGTTCTTC. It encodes CASSFAVGWEAGGSSYNEQFF.

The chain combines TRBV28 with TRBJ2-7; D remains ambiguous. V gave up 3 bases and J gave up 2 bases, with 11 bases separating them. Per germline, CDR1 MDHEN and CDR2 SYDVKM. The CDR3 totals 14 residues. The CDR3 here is CASSFASRAYEQYF. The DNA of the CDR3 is TGTGCCAGCAGTTTTGCGTCGAGAGCCTACGAGCAGTACTTC.

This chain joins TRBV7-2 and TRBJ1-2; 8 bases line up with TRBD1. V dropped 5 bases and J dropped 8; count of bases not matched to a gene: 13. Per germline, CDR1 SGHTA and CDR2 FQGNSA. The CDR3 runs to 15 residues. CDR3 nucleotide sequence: TGTGCCAGCAGCGAAAAACAGGGGGTTTCTTCCGGCTACACCTTC. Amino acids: CASSEKQGVSSGYTF.

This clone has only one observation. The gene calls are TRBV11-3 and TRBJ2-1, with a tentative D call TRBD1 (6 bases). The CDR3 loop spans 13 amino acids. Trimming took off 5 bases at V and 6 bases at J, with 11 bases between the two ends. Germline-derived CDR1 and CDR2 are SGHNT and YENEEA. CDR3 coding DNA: TGTGCCAGCAGCAAACTGGGGGCCAATGAGCAGTTCTTC. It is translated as CASSKLGANEQFF.

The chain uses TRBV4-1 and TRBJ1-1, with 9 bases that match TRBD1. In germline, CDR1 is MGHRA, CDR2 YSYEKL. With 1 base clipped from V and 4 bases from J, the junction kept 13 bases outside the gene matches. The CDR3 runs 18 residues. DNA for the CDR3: TGCGCCAGCAGCCAAGCCGGGGACAGGGCTTCTTTTATCACTGAAGCTTTCTTT. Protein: CASSQAGDRASFITEAFF.

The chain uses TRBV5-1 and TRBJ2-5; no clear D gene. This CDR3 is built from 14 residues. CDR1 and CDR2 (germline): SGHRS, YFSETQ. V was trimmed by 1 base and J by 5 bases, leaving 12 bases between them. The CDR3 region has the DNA TGCGCCAGCAGCTTGTTCCAGTACGATGAGACCCAGTACTTC. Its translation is CASSLFQYDETQYF.

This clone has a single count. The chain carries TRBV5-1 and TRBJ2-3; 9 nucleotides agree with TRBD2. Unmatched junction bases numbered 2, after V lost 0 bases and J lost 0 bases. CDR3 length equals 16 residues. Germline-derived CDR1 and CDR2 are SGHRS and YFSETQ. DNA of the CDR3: TGCGCCAGCAGCTTGGGACTAGCGGAAAGCACAGATACGCAGTATTTT. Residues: CASSLGLAESTDTQYF.

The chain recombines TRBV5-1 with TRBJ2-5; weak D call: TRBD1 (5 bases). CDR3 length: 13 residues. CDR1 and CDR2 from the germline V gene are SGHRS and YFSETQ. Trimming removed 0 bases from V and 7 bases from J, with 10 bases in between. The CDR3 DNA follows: TGCGCCAGCAGCTTGGAGGGGTCTCGGACCCAGTACTTC. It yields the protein CASSLEGSRTQYF.

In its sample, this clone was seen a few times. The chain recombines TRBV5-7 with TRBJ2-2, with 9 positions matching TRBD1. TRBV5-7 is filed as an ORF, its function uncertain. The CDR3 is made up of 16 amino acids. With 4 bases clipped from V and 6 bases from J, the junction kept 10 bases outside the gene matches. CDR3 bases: TGTGCCAGCAGCGGAACCCGGGACAGGGTCCCCGGGGAGCTGTTTTTT. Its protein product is CASSGTRDRVPGELFF.

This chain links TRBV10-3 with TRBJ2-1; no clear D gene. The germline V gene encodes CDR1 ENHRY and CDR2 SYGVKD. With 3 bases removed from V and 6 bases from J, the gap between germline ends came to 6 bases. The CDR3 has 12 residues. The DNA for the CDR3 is TGTGCCATCAGTGAACAGCTCAATGAGCAGTTCTTC. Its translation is CAISEQLNEQFF.

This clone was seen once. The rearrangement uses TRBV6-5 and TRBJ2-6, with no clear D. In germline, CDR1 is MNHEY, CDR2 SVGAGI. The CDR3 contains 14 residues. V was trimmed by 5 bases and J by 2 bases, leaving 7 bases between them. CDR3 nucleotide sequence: TGTGCCAGCAGTCCCCAGGCTGGGGCCAACGTCCTGACTTTC. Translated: CASSPQAGANVLTF.

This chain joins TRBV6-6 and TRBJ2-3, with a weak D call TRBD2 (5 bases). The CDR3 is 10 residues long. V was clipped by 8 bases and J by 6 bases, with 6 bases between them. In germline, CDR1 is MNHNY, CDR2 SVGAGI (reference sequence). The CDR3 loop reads CASRGDTQYF. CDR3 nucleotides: TGTGCCAGCCGAGGGGATACGCAGTATTTT.